This T cell receptor (beta chain) was captured in a study of OX40 agonist ivuxolimab in advanced cancers. Study details: Ivuxolimab, an agonistic anti-OX40 (CD134) antibody, was given to patients. Enrolled patients in dose escalation had cancers that were hepatocellular carcinoma, melanoma, renal cell or head and neck cancer. Partial responses, seen in three patients, involved one hepatocellular carcinoma and two cutaneous melanomas. The study's findings and limits: Antigen specificity was not determined for the expanded peripheral T cells.

Clones were sequenced by immunoSEQ multiplex PCR, and TCRdb holds only the in-frame ones, with some missing. The sample yields about 70,000 clones, around nine tenths seen once. The length of the CDR3 is 16 residues. Germline CDR1 is KGHSH and CDR2 is LQKENI. The V and J ends lost 0 bases and 3 bases respectively, with 14 bases between them. In regard to this clone: Its specificity is not known.

Sequencing used CD4+ or CD8+ T cells sorted from blood, obtained in a trial of the OX40 agonist ivuxolimab. The clonotype was recovered from an adult with an advanced solid tumor such as melanoma, head and neck, liver or kidney cancer. V is TRBV18 and J is TRBJ1-1; TRBD1 might be the D (5 bases). This chain's CDR3 is CASSPPGQGGDTEAFF. The CDR3 nucleotides are TGTGCCAGCTCACCACCGGGGCAGGGTGGGGACACTGAAGCTTTCTTT.